One T cell receptor (beta chain) is described in this entry. Its antigen is unidentified. The PCR employed 60 Vbeta primers together with 13 Jbeta primers. In the original processing: A follow-up analysis tallied around 76 million unique TCR beta chains, roughly 11 million shared. TCRdb's copy holds only in-frame clones and misses some; the assay was immunoSEQ multiplex PCR. V and J calls and clone size are given by that table; D and trimming were obtained from the DNA. Recorded here are about 110,000 clones; the top ten clones represent around 0.6%. These data are taken from a study of cytomegalovirus exposure and HLA in healthy donors. The wider study: Some 180 million T cells yielded 117 million unique TCR beta sequences in earlier analysis. Study observations and caveats: Within the data, a cluster of highly shared sequence variants was likely a sequencing artifact.

This CDR3 region has 16 residues. Germline loops: CDR1 SGHRS, CDR2 YFSETQ. Trimming took off 4 bases at V and 4 bases at J, with 20 bases between the two ends. Sequenced sample: PBMCs. V gene TRBV5-1 combines with J gene TRBJ1-2, with a weak D call TRBD1 (5 bases). The sequence was collected from a man aged 50-59 years in good health and CMV-seronegative. The CDR3 DNA reads as TGCGCCAGCAGCCTCGACACCACCGGGGGTATCTATGGCTACACCTTC. Its protein is CASSLDTTGGIYGYTF. Full variable domain (outside the CDR3, taken from reference TRBV5-1 and TRBJ1-2): KAGVTQTPRYLIKTRGQQVTLSCSPISGHRSVSWYQQTPGQGLQFLFEYFSETQRNKGNFPGRFSGRQFSNSRSEMNVSTLELGDSALYLCASSLDTTGGIYGYTFGSGTRLTVV.